Listed below are T cell receptor beta chains from one sample, sequenced in a study of monozygotic twins with cystic fibrosis. Profiling relied on immunoSEQ multiplex PCR, and the TCRdb table lists in-frame clones only, not all of them. The table lists about 17,000 clones, approximately 96% of them singletons. Sequenced material: blood. These receptors came from a girl between 2 and 10 years old with cystic fibrosis. The CDR3 runs from the conserved cysteine through the conserved F or W. Fields, in order: CDR3 protein, CDR3 DNA, clone size, J gene, V gene, D gene. D genes are given only for firm matches. Where a row states a size, it is once, few, many or the class of an expanded clone; other rows omit it.

CDR3 protein: CASSSGTGGLEQYF
CDR3 DNA: TGTGCCAGCTCATCCGGGACAGGGGGCCTCGAGCAGTACTTC
clone size: -
J gene: TRBJ2-7
V gene: TRBV18
D gene: TRBD1

CDR3 protein: CASSLAGGAAKNIQYF
CDR3 DNA: TGTGCCAGCAGCTTAGCAGGGGGCGCCGCCAAAAACATTCAGTACTTC
clone size: -
J gene: TRBJ2-4
V gene: TRBV7-8
D gene: TRBD1

CDR3 protein: CASSYQGADGNTIYF
CDR3 DNA: TGTGCCAGCAGTTATCAGGGGGCGGATGGAAACACCATATATTTT
clone size: -
J gene: TRBJ1-3
V gene: TRBV6-6
D gene: TRBD1

CDR3 protein: CASSVVGTGLSGANVLTF
CDR3 DNA: TGTGCCAGCAGCGTAGTGGGGACAGGGCTCTCTGGGGCCAACGTCCTGACTTTC
clone size: -
J gene: TRBJ2-6
V gene: TRBV9
D gene: TRBD1

CDR3 protein: CASSVDGGGTDTQYF
CDR3 DNA: TGTGCCAGCAGCGTAGATGGGGGGGGCACAGATACGCAGTATTTT
clone size: -
J gene: TRBJ2-3
V gene: TRBV9
D gene: TRBD2

CDR3 protein: CASSSAGHSGNTIYF
CDR3 DNA: TGTGCCAGCAGCTCCGCAGGGCACTCTGGAAACACCATATATTTT
clone size: -
J gene: TRBJ1-3
V gene: TRBV9
D gene: -

CDR3 protein: CASSYRDTSYEQYF
CDR3 DNA: TGTGCCAGCAGTTACCGGGACACCTCCTACGAGCAGTACTTC
clone size: -
J gene: TRBJ2-7
V gene: TRBV6-5
D gene: -

CDR3 protein: CAIYQPLVSYEQYF
CDR3 DNA: TGTGCCATCTACCAACCCCTCGTCTCCTACGAGCAGTACTTC
clone size: few
J gene: TRBJ2-7
V gene: TRBV25-1
D gene: -

CDR3 protein: CASGVPQGRIEQYF
CDR3 DNA: TGTGCCAGCGGAGTCCCTCAGGGGCGAATTGAGCAGTACTTC
clone size: -
J gene: TRBJ2-7
V gene: TRBV6-5
D gene: -

CDR3 protein: CASSLFWGQGSDTQYF
CDR3 DNA: TGTGCCAGCAGCTTGTTTTGGGGACAGGGCTCAGATACGCAGTATTTT
clone size: -
J gene: TRBJ2-3
V gene: TRBV6-6
D gene: TRBD1

CDR3 protein: CASSPETKGETQYF
CDR3 DNA: TGTGCCAGCAGCCCAGAGACCAAGGGGGAGACCCAGTACTTC
clone size: -
J gene: TRBJ2-5
V gene: TRBV7-9
D gene: -

CDR3 protein: CASSFRRVDGETQYF
CDR3 DNA: TGTGCCAGCAGCTTTCGCAGGGTCGATGGGGAGACCCAGTACTTC
clone size: -
J gene: TRBJ2-5
V gene: TRBV7-9
D gene: -

CDR3 protein: CASSQHGTGFEKLFF
CDR3 DNA: TGCGCCAGCAGCCAGCACGGGACAGGGTTTGAAAAACTGTTTTTT
clone size: -
J gene: TRBJ1-4
V gene: TRBV4-3
D gene: TRBD1

CDR3 protein: CATSRDLDSSYEQYF
CDR3 DNA: TGTGCCACCAGCAGAGATTTGGACAGCTCCTACGAGCAGTACTTC
clone size: -
J gene: TRBJ2-7
V gene: TRBV15
D gene: -

CDR3 protein: CASSYSGGAADTQYF
CDR3 DNA: TGTGCCAGCAGTTACAGCGGGGGGGCCGCAGATACGCAGTATTTT
clone size: -
J gene: TRBJ2-3
V gene: TRBV6-6
D gene: TRBD2

CDR3 protein: CASSPEGHTQYF
CDR3 DNA: TGTGCCAGTAGCCCCGAGGGGCATACGCAGTATTTT
clone size: -
J gene: TRBJ2-3
V gene: TRBV19
D gene: -

CDR3 protein: CASSSVTGQGQETQYF
CDR3 DNA: TGTGCCAGCAGCTCCGTAACGGGACAGGGACAAGAGACCCAGTACTTC
clone size: -
J gene: TRBJ2-5
V gene: TRBV13
D gene: TRBD1

CDR3 protein: CASSLGYRGSMNTEAFF
CDR3 DNA: TGCGCCAGCAGCTTAGGGTACAGGGGGAGCATGAACACTGAAGCTTTCTTT
clone size: -
J gene: TRBJ1-1
V gene: TRBV5-1
D gene: TRBD1

CDR3 protein: CASSEGGATTYEQYF
CDR3 DNA: TGTGCCAGCAGTGAAGGCGGGGCTACTACCTACGAGCAGTACTTC
clone size: -
J gene: TRBJ2-7
V gene: TRBV2
D gene: -

CDR3 protein: CASSPYRGFGNTIYF
CDR3 DNA: TGTGCCAGCAGTCCATACAGGGGGTTTGGAAACACCATATATTTT
clone size: -
J gene: TRBJ1-3
V gene: TRBV28
D gene: TRBD1

CDR3 protein: CASSPNYRVGGYTF
CDR3 DNA: TGTGCCAGCAGCCCCAACTACAGGGTGGGAGGCTACACCTTC
clone size: -
J gene: TRBJ1-2
V gene: TRBV7-2
D gene: -

CDR3 protein: CASSPWTGHGDEQFF
CDR3 DNA: TGTGCCAGCAGCCCCTGGACAGGGCACGGCGATGAGCAGTTCTTC
clone size: -
J gene: TRBJ2-1
V gene: TRBV7-6
D gene: TRBD1

CDR3 protein: CASSEAWNSNEKLFF
CDR3 DNA: TGTGCCAGCAGTGAAGCCTGGAACAGCAATGAAAAACTGTTTTTT
clone size: -
J gene: TRBJ1-4
V gene: TRBV6-1
D gene: -

CDR3 protein: CASSPPIGELFF
CDR3 DNA: TGTGCCAGCTCACCACCTATCGGGGAGCTGTTTTTT
clone size: -
J gene: TRBJ2-2
V gene: TRBV18
D gene: -

CDR3 protein: CASSKPGDGTDTQYF
CDR3 DNA: TGTGCCAGCAGCAAGCCTGGTGACGGCACAGATACGCAGTATTTT
clone size: once
J gene: TRBJ2-3
V gene: TRBV14
D gene: -

CDR3 protein: CASSSPQGLAYEQYF
CDR3 DNA: TGTGCCAGCAGCTCACCACAGGGTTTGGCCTACGAGCAGTACTTC
clone size: -
J gene: TRBJ2-7
V gene: TRBV7-2
D gene: -

CDR3 protein: CAWSDGTGNEQYF
CDR3 DNA: TGTGCCTGGAGTGATGGGACAGGGAACGAGCAGTACTTC
clone size: -
J gene: TRBJ2-7
V gene: TRBV30
D gene: TRBD1

CDR3 protein: CASSLFGQDTEAFF
CDR3 DNA: TGTGCCAGCAGCTTATTCGGACAGGACACTGAAGCTTTCTTT
clone size: -
J gene: TRBJ1-1
V gene: TRBV7-2
D gene: TRBD1

CDR3 protein: CASSGGRQVFSNQPQHF
CDR3 DNA: TGTGCCAGCAGCGGGGGGCGGCAGGTTTTTAGCAATCAGCCCCAGCATTTT
clone size: -
J gene: TRBJ1-5
V gene: TRBV2
D gene: -

CDR3 protein: CASSRTSGGETQYF
CDR3 DNA: TGTGCCAGCAGCCGGACTAGCGGGGGAGAGACCCAGTACTTC
clone size: -
J gene: TRBJ2-5
V gene: TRBV7-7
D gene: TRBD2

CDR3 protein: CASSDTGENYEQYF
CDR3 DNA: TGTGCCAGCAGCGACACCGGGGAAAACTACGAGCAGTACTTC
clone size: -
J gene: TRBJ2-7
V gene: TRBV5-4
D gene: -

CDR3 protein: CASSPRQGTYNSPLHF
CDR3 DNA: TGTGCCAGCTCACCCCGACAGGGTACCTATAATTCACCCCTCCACTTT
clone size: -
J gene: TRBJ1-6
V gene: TRBV18
D gene: TRBD1

CDR3 protein: CASSLAGSGYEQYF
CDR3 DNA: TGCGCCAGCAGCTTGGCCGGTAGCGGCTACGAGCAGTACTTC
clone size: -
J gene: TRBJ2-7
V gene: TRBV5-1
D gene: -

CDR3 protein: CASSPTERTKTVMNTEAFF
CDR3 DNA: TGTGCCAGCTCACCAACGGAGAGGACAAAGACAGTCATGAACACTGAAGCTTTCTTT
clone size: -
J gene: TRBJ1-1
V gene: TRBV18
D gene: -

CDR3 protein: CASRPGFNYGYTF
CDR3 DNA: TGTGCCAGCAGACCAGGGTTTAACTATGGCTACACCTTC
clone size: -
J gene: TRBJ1-2
V gene: TRBV28
D gene: -

CDR3 protein: CASSLVGGTDTQYF
CDR3 DNA: TGTGCCAGCAGCTTAGTGGGGGGCACAGATACGCAGTATTTT
clone size: once
J gene: TRBJ2-3
V gene: TRBV7-6
D gene: -

CDR3 protein: CASRETGWNEQFF
CDR3 DNA: TGTGCCAGCAGGGAGACAGGGTGGAATGAGCAGTTCTTC
clone size: -
J gene: TRBJ2-1
V gene: TRBV6-5
D gene: TRBD1

CDR3 protein: CASKTGRESYEQYF
CDR3 DNA: TGTGCCAGCAAGACAGGACGGGAGAGCTACGAGCAGTACTTC
clone size: -
J gene: TRBJ2-7
V gene: TRBV2
D gene: -

CDR3 protein: CASTRAYTDTQYF
CDR3 DNA: TGTGCCAGCACGCGAGCCTACACAGATACGCAGTATTTT
clone size: -
J gene: TRBJ2-3
V gene: TRBV25-1
D gene: -

CDR3 protein: CASSQGTGEGGQPQHF
CDR3 DNA: TGCGCCAGCAGCCAGGGGACAGGAGAAGGTGGTCAGCCCCAGCATTTT
clone size: -
J gene: TRBJ1-5
V gene: TRBV4-3
D gene: TRBD1

CDR3 protein: CASSLTGYRDYTF
CDR3 DNA: TGTGCCAGTAGTTTAACAGGGTATCGTGACTACACCTTC
clone size: -
J gene: TRBJ1-2
V gene: TRBV19
D gene: -

CDR3 protein: CASSPMLPTAYYGYTF
CDR3 DNA: TGTGCCAGCAGCCCCATGCTTCCGACAGCGTACTATGGCTACACCTTC
clone size: -
J gene: TRBJ1-2
V gene: TRBV5-6
D gene: -

CDR3 protein: CASSSSVGSGNQPQHF
CDR3 DNA: TGTGCCAGTAGTAGTTCTGTGGGATCGGGCAATCAGCCCCAGCATTTT
clone size: -
J gene: TRBJ1-5
V gene: TRBV19
D gene: -

CDR3 protein: CASSQDQAAGAYNEQFF
CDR3 DNA: TGCGCCAGCAGCCAAGATCAAGCAGCGGGGGCCTACAATGAGCAGTTCTTC
clone size: -
J gene: TRBJ2-1
V gene: TRBV4-3
D gene: TRBD2

CDR3 protein: CSASMDRGKETQYF
CDR3 DNA: TGCAGCGCCTCCATGGACAGGGGGAAAGAGACCCAGTACTTC
clone size: once
J gene: TRBJ2-5
V gene: TRBV29-1
D gene: TRBD1

CDR3 protein: CASSFLTGPTDTQYF
CDR3 DNA: TGTGCCAGCAGCTTTTTGACAGGTCCTACAGATACGCAGTATTTT
clone size: -
J gene: TRBJ2-3
V gene: TRBV7-9
D gene: -

CDR3 protein: CASSLGVAGGPGDTQYF
CDR3 DNA: TGTGCCAGCAGCTTAGGGGTAGCGGGGGGGCCGGGAGATACGCAGTATTTT
clone size: -
J gene: TRBJ2-3
V gene: TRBV7-2
D gene: TRBD2

CDR3 protein: CASKSGTGSGYTDTQYF
CDR3 DNA: TGTGCCAGCAAGTCCGGGACAGGTTCGGGGTACACAGATACGCAGTATTTT
clone size: -
J gene: TRBJ2-3
V gene: TRBV2
D gene: TRBD1

CDR3 protein: CASSLWGTDSYNEQFF
CDR3 DNA: TGTGCCAGCAGCTTGTGGGGGACCGACTCCTACAATGAGCAGTTCTTC
clone size: -
J gene: TRBJ2-1
V gene: TRBV5-6
D gene: -